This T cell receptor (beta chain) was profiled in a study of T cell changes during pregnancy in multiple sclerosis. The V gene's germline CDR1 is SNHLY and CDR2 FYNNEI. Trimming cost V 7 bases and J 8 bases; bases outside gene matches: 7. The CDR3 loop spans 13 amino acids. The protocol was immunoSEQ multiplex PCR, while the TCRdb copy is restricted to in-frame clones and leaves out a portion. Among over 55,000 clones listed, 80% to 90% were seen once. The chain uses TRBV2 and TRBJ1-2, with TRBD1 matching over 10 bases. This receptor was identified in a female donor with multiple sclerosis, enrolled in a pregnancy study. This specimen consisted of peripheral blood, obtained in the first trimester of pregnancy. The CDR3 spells CASTGTGVIGYTF. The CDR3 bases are TGTGCCAGCACCGGGACAGGGGTGATAGGCTACACCTTC.